The 20 T cell receptor beta chains listed next were all sequenced from one sample in a study of post-analysis software for immune sequencing data. General observations from the study: Patients showed TRBV5-6, TRBV5-1 and TRBV20-1 among 4 or 5 TRBV segments more frequent than in controls.

For these receptors, no antigen is known. TCR beta cDNA libraries included unique molecular identifiers. TCRdb reanalysed the PCR reads using MiXCR and keeps one entry per CDR3 protein. Altogether about 820,000 distinct CDR3 sequences are present, approximately 53% being singletons, with the ten largest covering approximately 4.4%. The sequenced sample consisted of blood. These receptors were collected from a girl between 10 and 17 years old with multiple sclerosis.

Here the CDR3 DNA reads TGTGCCAGCAGCCCTGCGGGGGTTGGCTCCTACGAGCAGTACTTC. Protein: CASSPAGVGSYEQYF. V usage is TRBV7-2 and J usage is TRBJ2-7; 7 nucleotides match TRBD2. After removal of 5 bases from V and 0 bases from J, the junction contained 7 bases not matched to a gene. This CDR3 is 15 amino acids long. Germline lookup yields CDR1 SGHTA and CDR2 FQGNSA.

The J gene is TRBJ2-7, the V gene TRBV7-2, with 8 bases matching TRBD1. V dropped 5 bases and J dropped 6; count of bases not matched to a gene: 12. The germline gives CDR1 SGHTA, CDR2 FQGNSA. This CDR3 is built from 15 residues. CDR3 region: CASSRQGTSSSEQYF. The CDR3 coding sequence is TGTGCCAGCAGCCGACAGGGGACTTCCTCCAGCGAGCAGTACTTC.

This clonotype has just a few counts. This CDR3 reads CASSVEGTENEKLFF. In DNA, the CDR3 is TGTGCCAGCAGCGTAGAGGGGACGGAGAATGAAAAACTGTTTTTT. The chain is built from TRBV9 and TRBJ1-4; D is possibly TRBD1 (5 bases). Germline CDR1 is SGDLS and CDR2 is YYNGEE. V was shortened by 0 bases and J by 5 bases, with 11 bases between the two germline ends. This CDR3 region has 15 residues.

The CDR3 loop reads CASSLDLSMNTEAFF. CDR3 bases: TGCGCCAGCAGCTTGGATCTGAGCATGAACACTGAAGCTTTCTTT. The genes are TRBV5-1 and TRBJ1-1; D gene uncertain. Per the germline V gene, CDR1 is SGHRS and CDR2 is YFSETQ. V dropped 0 bases and J dropped 0 bases, with 9 bases sitting between them. This CDR3 contains 15 residues. Drawing the rest from reference TRBV5-1 and TRBJ1-1, the complete variable domain is KAGVTQTPRYLIKTRGQQVTLSCSPISGHRSVSWYQQTPGQGLQFLFEYFSETQRNKGNFPGRFSGRQFSNSRSEMNVSTLELGDSALYLCASSLDLSMNTEAFFGQGTRLTVV.

This chain connects TRBV5-1 to TRBJ2-3; tentative D call: TRBD1 (5 bases). CDR1 SGHRS and CDR2 YFSETQ come from the germline V gene. V lost 5 bases and J lost 7, with 20 bases in between. The CDR3 sequence is 15 residues long. This CDR3 is CASSEGAPTQNTQYF. In nucleotides, the CDR3 is TGCGCCAGCAGTGAAGGGGCTCCTACACAAAATACGCAGTATTTT.

The chain recombines TRBV7-9 with TRBJ1-5; D unresolved. Germline CDR1 and CDR2: SEHNR and FQNEAQ (reference sequence). This CDR3 spans 14 amino acids. The ends were cut back, 5 bases at V and 3 bases at J, with 11 bases in the middle. CDR3 region: CASSGEGSNQPQHF. The CDR3 bases are TGTGCCAGCAGCGGGGAGGGTTCCAATCAGCCCCAGCATTTT.

This clonotype has only a few counts. The chain links TRBV20-1 to TRBJ1-2; the D gene is possibly TRBD1 (5 bases). The CDR3 consists of 13 residues. V was clipped by 6 bases and J by 4 bases, with 15 bases between them. Germline CDR1 is DFQATT and CDR2 is SNEGSKA (reference sequence). CDR3 nucleotides: TGCAGTGCCGCCTCAGGGCTCGTCTATGGCTACACCTTC. Its protein is CSAASGLVYGYTF.

CDR3 residues: CASTQSGGHSPLHF. As DNA, the CDR3 is TGTGCCAGCACCCAGTCGGGAGGGCATTCACCCCTCCACTTT. V gene TRBV12-3 or TRBV12-4 combines with J gene TRBJ1-6; D is undetermined. V shed 7 bases and J shed 8 bases, with 15 bases lying between them. The CDR3 sequence is 14 residues long.

In its sample, this clonotype was seen a few times. This chain joins TRBV5-1 and TRBJ2-1, with TRBD1 as a possible D gene (5 bases). The CDR3 has 12 amino acids. Germline-derived CDR1 and CDR2 are SGHRS and YFSETQ. Trimming stripped 3 bases from V and 9 bases from J, with 10 bases between. CDR3 protein: CASSWGPPEQFF. DNA for the CDR3: TGCGCCAGCAGCTGGGGCCCTCCTGAGCAGTTCTTC.

This chain joins TRBV14 and TRBJ1-2; 11 nucleotides align to TRBD1. The CDR3 extends over 15 amino acids. Per the germline V gene, CDR1 is SGHDN and CDR2 is FVKESK. Unmatched junction bases numbered 4, after V lost 5 bases and J lost 2 bases. Here the CDR3 DNA reads TGTGCCAGCAGCTACGGACAGGGGGCGAACTATGGCTACACCTTC. As protein: CASSYGQGANYGYTF.

The V and J genes are TRBV29-1 and TRBJ2-7, with 9 nucleotides matching TRBD2. The CDR3 has 13 amino acids. V was pared by 4 bases and J by 5 bases, with 6 bases of the junction left unmatched. In germline, CDR1 is SQVTM, CDR2 ANQGSEA. The CDR3 reads CSVVSGSGDEQYF. DNA for the CDR3: TGCAGCGTTGTTAGCGGGAGTGGCGACGAGCAGTACTTC.

The V call is TRBV7-2, the J call TRBJ1-1; D remains unclear. Germline V CDR1 and CDR2: SGHTA, FQGNSA. The CDR3 length is 15 residues. V was cut by 2 bases and J by 6 bases, with 16 bases left in between. The CDR3 DNA sequence: TGTGCCAGCAGCTTAACAGCGCCATGGGCGGCTGAAGCTTTCTTT. It specifies CASSLTAPWAAEAFF.

DNA for the CDR3: TGTGCCAGCAGTGAATATGAGTTCCGAGGGCCAGATACGCAGTATTTT. It is translated as CASSEYEFRGPDTQYF. The rearrangement uses TRBV2 and TRBJ2-3; TRBD2 is a possible D gene (5 bases). V was pared by 2 bases and J by 4 bases, with 16 bases between. The CDR3 sequence is 16 residues long. Germline V gene sequence: CDR1 SNHLY, CDR2 FYNNEI.

This clonotype appeared a few times. The V call is TRBV20-1, the J call TRBJ1-5; D gene unclear. From germline, CDR1 is DFQATT and CDR2 SNEGSKA (reference sequence). Deletions cut 7 bases from V and 1 base from J, with 8 bases between. CDR3 length equals 12 residues. Written as DNA, the CDR3 is TGCAGTGTTTCTTGGAGCAATCAGCCCCAGCATTTT. Translation: CSVSWSNQPQHF.

V usage is TRBV5-1 and J usage is TRBJ2-2; tentatively, D is TRBD2 (6 bases). The CDR3 consists of 16 residues. V was pared by 0 bases and J by 2 bases, with 11 bases between. The V gene's germline CDR1 is SGHRS and CDR2 YFSETQ. CDR3 sequence reads: CASSLAVAENTGELFF. The CDR3 DNA follows: TGCGCCAGCAGCTTGGCGGTAGCGGAAAACACCGGGGAGCTGTTTTTT.

The chain links TRBV20-1 to TRBJ2-1, with TRBD2 matching over 10 bases. Germline assignment: CDR1 DFQATT and CDR2 SNEGSKA (reference sequence). The J segment lost 8 bases and the V segment lost 0 bases, leaving 13 bases of the junction unmatched. The CDR3 length is 17 residues. The DNA for the CDR3 is TGCAGTGCTAGAGATGCAGCGGGAGGGCCCGGTCACGATGAGCAGTTCTTC. Its protein is CSARDAAGGPGHDEQFF.

There are a few counts of this clonotype. This sequence joins TRBV20-1 and TRBJ2-1; TRBD2 matches at 12 bases. This CDR3 spans 18 amino acids. V gave up 2 bases and J gave up 1 base; unmatched junction bases: 9. CDR1 DFQATT and CDR2 SNEGSKA come from the germline V gene (reference sequence). CDR3 in amino acids: CSARILAGGQGSYNEQFF. The DNA for the CDR3 is TGCAGTGCTAGAATTCTAGCGGGAGGGCAGGGGTCCTACAATGAGCAGTTCTTC.

The chain couples TRBV12-3 or TRBV12-4 to TRBJ1-2; D not certain. The CDR3 has 12 amino acids. Trimming took off 5 bases at V and 7 bases at J, with 11 bases between the two ends. In DNA, the CDR3 is TGTGCCAGCAGTCTCTACGAGAGTGGCTACACCTTC. Its protein product is CASSLYESGYTF.

The CDR3 spells CASSMSGGETQYF. The CDR3 DNA follows: TGTGCCAGCAGCATGTCGGGGGGAGAGACCCAGTACTTC. V usage is TRBV13 and J usage is TRBJ2-5; 7 bases are a match to TRBD2. Looked up from germline, CDR1 is PRHDT and CDR2 is FYEKMQ (reference sequence). V shed 5 bases and J 4 bases; nucleotides not matched to a gene: 4. This CDR3 comprises 13 residues.

The rearrangement uses TRBV15 and TRBJ2-1; 7 nucleotides agree with TRBD1. The length of the CDR3 is 15 residues. V dropped 1 base and J dropped 3; count of bases not matched to a gene: 3. Per germline, CDR1 LNHNV and CDR2 YYDKDF (reference sequence). The CDR3 DNA sequence: TGTGCCACCAGCAGAGGCCAGGGGGACTACAATGAGCAGTTCTTC. As protein: CATSRGQGDYNEQFF.